The next 20 T cell receptor beta chains were all read from a single sample in a study of identical twins. Using its own MiXCR run on the 5' RACE reads, TCRdb lists one record per CDR3 protein. The table has roughly 720,000 distinct CDR3 sequences, roughly 18% seen once. These data are also associated with another study on T cells expressing NK-cell markers.

Sequencing was done on a sample of PBMCs. All receptors derive from a woman aged 18-29 years in good health.

This clonotype has only a few counts. The chain is built from TRBV27 and TRBJ2-1, with 9 bases that match TRBD2. The germline gives CDR1 MNHEY, CDR2 SMNVEV (reference sequence). V lost 2 bases and J lost 4; bases outside the gene matches: 6. The CDR3 loop spans 16 amino acids. The CDR3 DNA reads TGTGCCAGCAGTTTAGCGGGAGGGCACTCGTACAATGAGCAGTTCTTC. This codes for CASSLAGGHSYNEQFF.

The chain is built from TRBV5-1 and TRBJ2-7; D remains ambiguous. From germline, CDR1 is SGHRS and CDR2 YFSETQ. V was shortened by 0 bases and J by 0 bases, with 10 bases between the two germline ends. There are 15 residues in the CDR3. In DNA form, the CDR3 reads TGCGCCAGCAGCTTGGAGGGCAGTAACTCCTACGAGCAGTACTTC. Encoded protein: CASSLEGSNSYEQYF.

The chain links TRBV12-5 to TRBJ2-5; D possibly corresponds to TRBD2 (7 bases). In germline, CDR1 is LGHNT, CDR2 FRNRAP. This CDR3 spans 17 amino acids. The V and J ends lost 5 bases and 11 bases respectively, with 30 bases between them. CDR3 loop: CASGPRGTSLGGVLQYF. CDR3 in DNA: TGTGCTAGTGGTCCGCGGGGGACCAGTTTAGGGGGGGTCCTGCAGTACTTC. The full variable domain, in which reference TRBV12-5 and TRBJ2-5 provide the parts outside the CDR3, is DARVTQTPRHKVTEMGQEVTMRCQPILGHNTVFWYRQTMMQGLELLAYFRNRAPLDDSGMPKDRFSAEMPDATLATLKIQPSEPRDSAVYFCASGPRGTSLGGVLQYFGPGTRLLVL.

This clonotype has just a few counts. The chain recombines TRBV27 with TRBJ2-1; TRBD2 matches at 12 bases. V trimming: 0 bases; J trimming: 15 bases; junction bases outside the gene matches: 9. The CDR3 contains 15 residues. Germline lookup yields CDR1 MNHEY and CDR2 SMNVEV (reference sequence). This chain's CDR3 is CASSLSPTSGRTTFF. The CDR3 DNA reads as TGTGCCAGCAGTTTATCCCCGACTAGCGGGAGAACTACGTTCTTC.

There are a few counts of this clonotype. The chain is built from TRBV7-6 and TRBJ1-5; D is perhaps TRBD1 (5 bases). In germline, CDR1 is SGHVS, CDR2 FNYEAQ. The V gene lost 3 bases and the J gene lost 3 bases, with 9 bases spanning the gap. The CDR3 loop spans 14 amino acids. CDR3 nucleotide sequence: TGTGCCAGCAGCTTTAACAGGAACAATCAGCCCCAGCATTTT. This translates into CASSFNRNNQPQHF.

The chain uses TRBV5-1 and TRBJ2-1; 12 positions agree with TRBD2. This CDR3 is 16 amino acids long. V lost 2 bases and J lost 7; bases outside the gene matches: 7. CDR1 and CDR2 from the germline V gene are SGHRS and YFSETQ. The CDR3 sequence: CASSFPRLAGGNEQFF. CDR3 DNA: TGCGCCAGCAGCTTCCCACGGCTAGCGGGGGGGAATGAGCAGTTCTTC. Complete variable domain (other parts from reference TRBV5-1 and TRBJ2-1): KAGVTQTPRYLIKTRGQQVTLSCSPISGHRSVSWYQQTPGQGLQFLFEYFSETQRNKGNFPGRFSGRQFSNSRSEMNVSTLELGDSALYLCASSFPRLAGGNEQFFGPGTRLTVL.

V and J are TRBV4-1 and TRBJ2-1; D gene unclear. CDR3 length: 16 amino acids. CDR1 and CDR2 from the germline V gene are MGHRA and YSYEKL. The V end was cut by 2 bases, the J end by 1 base, with 12 bases between. CDR3 amino acids: CASSQLGWPSYNEQFF. The CDR3 nucleotides are TGCGCCAGCAGCCAATTGGGGTGGCCTTCCTACAATGAGCAGTTCTTC.

The chain combines TRBV20-1 with TRBJ2-3; the match to TRBD2 covers 9 bases. Looked up from germline, CDR1 is DFQATT and CDR2 is SNEGSKA (reference sequence). This CDR3 contains 15 residues. The V and J ends lost 0 bases and 1 base, in that order; junction bases with no gene match: 2. CDR3 in amino acids: CSARDQREGTDTQYF. The CDR3 nucleotides read TGCAGTGCTAGAGATCAGCGGGAGGGCACAGATACGCAGTATTTT.

The sample holds a few counts of this clonotype. The rearrangement joins TRBV12-3 or TRBV12-4 to TRBJ2-3; D is perhaps TRBD2 (6 bases). Trimming removed 8 bases at V and 1 base at J, with 13 bases between. The CDR3 is made up of 14 amino acids. Here the CDR3 reads CASRRGTGTDTQYF. CDR3 in DNA: TGTGCCAGCCGCCGGGGGACCGGCACAGATACGCAGTATTTT.

This clonotype occurred many times. This chain joins TRBV4-3 and TRBJ2-1, with 11 bases matching TRBD2. This CDR3 contains 16 residues. After removal of 8 bases from V and 7 bases from J, the junction contained 13 bases not matched to a gene. CDR1 is LGHNA and CDR2 is YSLEER in the germline V gene. The CDR3 DNA reads TGCGCCAGCGAAACGTTCACTAGCGGGAGAAGGAATGAGCAGTTCTTC. Its translation is CASETFTSGRRNEQFF.

The chain has TRBV20-1 and TRBJ1-5; no clear D. CDR1 DFQATT and CDR2 SNEGSKA come from the germline V gene (reference sequence). V lost 3 bases and J 5 bases, leaving 8 bases between the germline ends. The CDR3 sequence is 12 residues long. CDR3 residues: CSASVADQPQHF. The CDR3 DNA follows: TGCAGTGCTAGTGTGGCGGATCAGCCCCAGCATTTT.

The gene calls are TRBV4-1 and TRBJ2-2; D is possibly TRBD2 (6 bases). The CDR3 is 14 residues long. The germline V and J ends were trimmed by 0 bases and 6 bases, with 8 bases remaining between them. CDR1 MGHRA and CDR2 YSYEKL come from the germline V gene. The CDR3 DNA reads TGCGCCAGCAGCCAAGAGACTAGTTCCGGGGAGCTGTTTTTT. It is translated as CASSQETSSGELFF.

The table lists this clonotype with many counts. The genes are TRBV5-1 and TRBJ1-1; D gene unclear. The CDR3 has 13 residues. V lost 4 bases and J 0 bases, leaving 7 bases between the germline ends. Per germline, CDR1 SGHRS and CDR2 YFSETQ. The CDR3 nucleotides read TGCGCCAGCAGCCCCGGTGTGAACACTGAAGCTTTCTTT. As protein: CASSPGVNTEAFF.

This clonotype was seen many times. The genes are TRBV7-9 and TRBJ1-1, with TRBD1 as a possible D gene (5 bases). Deletions cut 5 bases from V and 5 bases from J, with 12 bases between. In germline, CDR1 is SEHNR, CDR2 FQNEAQ (reference sequence). The CDR3 is made up of 13 amino acids. CDR3 bases: TGTGCCAGCAGCCCTCGGCGGGGGACTGAAGCTTTCTTT. It translates to CASSPRRGTEAFF.

The V gene is TRBV9, the J gene TRBJ2-7, with 12 bases fitting TRBD2. The CDR3 is 18 amino acids. Per the germline V gene, CDR1 is SGDLS and CDR2 is YYNGEE. V lost 4 bases, J lost 0 bases, and 11 bases stayed unmatched. DNA of the CDR3: TGTGCCAGCAGCCCGGAGAGGGGACTAGCGGGCGTCTCCTACGAGCAGTACTTC. Encoded protein: CASSPERGLAGVSYEQYF.

This clonotype was observed many times. The rearrangement links TRBV18 to TRBJ1-5, with D possibly being TRBD1 (6 bases). This CDR3 spans 13 amino acids. Germline V gene sequence: CDR1 KGHSH, CDR2 LQKENI. Trimming cost V 5 bases and J 4 bases, with 9 bases left between them. CDR3 sequence: CASSDTGNQPQHF. The CDR3 DNA follows: TGTGCCAGCTCAGATACAGGGAATCAGCCCCAGCATTTT. The whole variable domain, remainder taken from reference TRBV18 and TRBJ1-5, is NAGVMQNPRHLVRRRGQEARLRCSPMKGHSHVYWYRQLPEEGLKFMVYLQKENIIDESGMPKERFSAEFPKEGPSILRIQQVVRGDSAAYFCASSDTGNQPQHFGDGTRLSIL.

This clonotype was counted many times. The chain employs TRBV12-3 or TRBV12-4 and TRBJ2-1; TRBD2 matches at 14 bases. The CDR3 runs to 15 residues. The trim removed 5 bases at V and 10 bases at J, leaving 7 bases unmatched. The CDR3 sequence is CASSPRLAGGREQFF. The CDR3 bases are TGTGCCAGCAGTCCTCGACTAGCGGGGGGGAGGGAGCAGTTCTTC.

J is TRBJ2-1 and V is TRBV12-3 or TRBV12-4; 7 bases agree with TRBD1. The CDR3 length is 11 residues. Germline trimming cut 5 bases from V and 10 bases from J; bases unmatched to any gene: 2. The CDR3 sequence: CASSDREEQFF. The CDR3 bases are TGTGCCAGCAGTGACAGGGAAGAGCAGTTCTTC.

This clonotype was found many times. This sequence joins TRBV20-1 and TRBJ2-3, with D maybe TRBD2 (6 bases). The CDR3 length is 16 residues. The V gene's germline CDR1 is DFQATT and CDR2 SNEGSKA (reference sequence). V was pared by 0 bases and J by 3 bases, with 16 bases between. The CDR3 loop is CSARDERLGATDTQYF. The DNA for the CDR3 is TGCAGTGCTAGAGATGAGAGACTAGGGGCGACAGATACGCAGTATTTT.

V gene TRBV7-2 combines with J gene TRBJ2-1; 10 bases map to TRBD2. This CDR3 is 16 amino acids long. Germline-derived CDR1 and CDR2 are SGHTA and FQGNSA. With V trimmed by 3 bases and J by 6 bases, 8 bases remained unmatched. CDR3 nucleotide sequence: TGTGCCAGCAGCTTCCCTAGCGGGAGCAATATCAATGAGCAGTTCTTC. This gives the protein CASSFPSGSNINEQFF.